A selection of T cell receptor beta chains follows, all from one sample in a study of T cell changes during pregnancy in multiple sclerosis. Assay: immunoSEQ multiplex PCR; the TCRdb copy retains only in-frame clones and omits some. This table holds roughly 100,000 clones, 92% found once. The input for sequencing was peripheral blood, taken after pregnancy. Every receptor here comes from a female donor with multiple sclerosis, enrolled in a pregnancy study. Both conserved end residues are part of each CDR3. A D gene is named only where the DNA matches it firmly. Clone size is given for some rows only: seen once, a few or many times, or a class if the clone is expanded.

d_call	clone_size	v_call	j_call	cdr3_nt	cdr3_aa
.	.	TRBV5-1	TRBJ1-3	TGCGCCAGCAGCTTGGTGCCACTGCCTTACGCAAACACCATATATTTT	CASSLVPLPYANTIYF
.	.	TRBV5-1	TRBJ2-7	TGCGCCAGCAGCGTAGACATTACCCACGAGCAGTACTTC	CASSVDITHEQYF
TRBD1	.	TRBV5-4	TRBJ1-1	TGTGCCAGCAGCCCGCCGGGACAGGGCTACACTGAAGCTTTCTTT	CASSPPGQGYTEAFF
.	.	TRBV7-9	TRBJ2-1	TGTGCCAGCAGCTCGAGAGCCTCCTACAATGAGCAGTTCTTC	CASSSRASYNEQFF
.	.	TRBV5-6	TRBJ2-2	TGTGCCAGCAGCTTGTTGCGACAGCAAAACACCGGGGAGCTGTTTTTT	CASSLLRQQNTGELFF
.	few	TRBV29-1	TRBJ1-1	TGCAGCGTATCGCCCGGGACACTGAACACTGAAGCTTTCTTT	CSVSPGTLNTEAFF
.	.	TRBV2	TRBJ1-6	TGTGCCAGCAGTGTAGGCCGAGCGCATAATTCACCCCTCCACTTT	CASSVGRAHNSPLHF
TRBD2	.	TRBV6-5	TRBJ2-7	TGTGCCAGCAGCCAAAGACTAGCCGGGTACTACGAGCAGTACTTC	CASSQRLAGYYEQYF
.	.	TRBV5-1	TRBJ2-7	TGCGCCAGCAGCTTGCTGAGTAGCTCCTACGAGCAGTACTTC	CASSLLSSSYEQYF
TRBD1	.	TRBV7-9	TRBJ1-2	TGTGCCAGCAGCTTGGGATCCGGGACAGGGCTTGCGTATGGCTACACCTTC	CASSLGSGTGLAYGYTF
TRBD1	.	TRBV19	TRBJ1-2	TGTGCCAGTAGTATAGCCCCGGGACAGGGGAACTATGGCTACACCTTC	CASSIAPGQGNYGYTF
.	.	TRBV28	TRBJ2-1	TGTGCCAGCCATGAAAGTATGGGTAGCCACAATGAGCAGTTCTTC	CASHESMGSHNEQFF
.	.	TRBV30	TRBJ2-3	TGTGCCTGGCGAAAAACAGGGACAGATACGCAGTATTTT	CAWRKTGTDTQYF
.	.	TRBV15	TRBJ1-1	TGTGCCACCAGCAGCCTAGCGGGTAGTGAAGCTTTCTTT	CATSSLAGSEAFF
.	.	TRBV9	TRBJ1-3	TGTGCCAGCAGCGTAGTTGGCGAGGTCAACTCTGGAAACACCATATATTTT	CASSVVGEVNSGNTIYF
TRBD1	.	TRBV7-6	TRBJ1-2	TGTGCCAGCAGCTTACCAGGGGGTCGGGGCTACACCTTC	CASSLPGGRGYTF
.	once	TRBV18	TRBJ2-7	TGTGCCAGCTCACCACCGGCAGGGAAGGACGAGCAGTACTTC	CASSPPAGKDEQYF
TRBD1	.	TRBV10-3	TRBJ1-6	TGTGCCATCAGTGACGACGGGACAGGGGGCCGCTACCACCCTAATTCACCCCTCCACTTT	CAISDDGTGGRYHPNSPLHF
.	once	TRBV13	TRBJ1-5	TGTGCCAGCAGCTTAGGGGACCCGGGACAAAATATACTGAAAAATCAGCCCCAGCATTTT	CASSLGDPGQNILKNQPQHF
.	.	TRBV2	TRBJ1-3	TGTGCCAGCAGTGATGGGGACTGGTTGGGATCCACCATATATTTT	CASSDGDWLGSTIYF
.	once	TRBV5-1	TRBJ1-2	TGCGCCAGCAGTAGTCAGGGCCATGGCTACACCTTC	CASSSQGHGYTF
.	.	TRBV27	TRBJ1-2	TGTGCCAGCAGCCAACAGCCGCTCCGTAACTATGGCTACACCTTC	CASSQQPLRNYGYTF
TRBD2	.	TRBV7-8	TRBJ2-1	TGTGCCAGCAGCTTTAAAGGGACTAGCGGACCTAGCTCCTACAATGAGCAGTTCTTC	CASSFKGTSGPSSYNEQFF
TRBD2	.	TRBV29-1	TRBJ2-3	TGCAGCGTATCCTTGGGAGGGAACACAGATACGCAGTATTTT	CSVSLGGNTDTQYF
.	once	TRBV5-1	TRBJ2-3	TGCGCCAGCAGCTTAGTATCAGGGATGAAGAGCACAGATACGCAGTATTTT	CASSLVSGMKSTDTQYF
TRBD1	.	TRBV27	TRBJ2-7	TGTGCCAGCAGTTCCCCCGAGACAGGGAACTACGAGCAGTACTTC	CASSSPETGNYEQYF
TRBD1	.	TRBV27	TRBJ1-1	TGTGCCAGCAGTTTAGCCTGGACAGGGGGGATGGAGAACACTGAAGCTTTCTTT	CASSLAWTGGMENTEAFF
.	.	TRBV18	TRBJ1-1	TGTGCCAGCTCCCCCCAGTCTCTGGGCAACGGCGTAAACACTGAAGCTTTCTTT	CASSPQSLGNGVNTEAFF
.	.	TRBV9	TRBJ1-1	TGTGCCAGCAGCCACAATCAGAACACTGAAGCTTTCTTT	CASSHNQNTEAFF
.	.	TRBV30	TRBJ1-1	TGTGCCTGGAGTGTTGGGACTGGGAACACTGAAGCTTTCTTT	CAWSVGTGNTEAFF
TRBD2	.	TRBV27	TRBJ2-7	TGTGCCAGCAGTGAGCACACCCCTAGCGGGCCTTACTACGAGCAGTACTTC	CASSEHTPSGPYYEQYF
.	.	TRBV6-1	TRBJ2-7	TGTGCCAGCCATCTTACGGGATCCTTCTCCTACGAGCAGTACTTC	CASHLTGSFSYEQYF
.	.	TRBV19	TRBJ1-1	TGTGCCAGTAGTGCAGGGGTGGGCAACACTGAAGCTTTCTTT	CASSAGVGNTEAFF
TRBD1	few	TRBV13	TRBJ1-5	TGTGCCAGCAGCTTCGGACAGGGTGGCCAGCCCCAGCATTTT	CASSFGQGGQPQHF
.	.	TRBV6-5	TRBJ2-3	TGTGCCAGCAGTTATACCCTTGGCAGAACAGATACGCAGTATTTT	CASSYTLGRTDTQYF
.	.	TRBV2	TRBJ2-2	TGTGCCAGCAGTCGCGAGGGCGCCGGGGAGCTGTTTTTT	CASSREGAGELFF
TRBD1	.	TRBV5-1	TRBJ2-5	TGCGCCAGCAGCTTAAGACAGGGCCTAGTTCTCAAAGAGACCCAGTACTTC	CASSLRQGLVLKETQYF
TRBD2	.	TRBV5-4	TRBJ2-7	TGTGCCAGCAGCCGAGGGACTAGCGGGGGAGGATCGGAGCAGTACTTC	CASSRGTSGGGSEQYF
TRBD1	.	TRBV10-3	TRBJ2-4	TGTGCCATCAGTGAGTCGGACAGGGGAAACATTCAGTACTTC	CAISESDRGNIQYF
.	once	TRBV27	TRBJ1-5	TGTGCCAGCAGTTTGCGGGGGTACAACCGCGATCAGCCCCAGCATTTT	CASSLRGYNRDQPQHF
.	.	TRBV10-3	TRBJ2-7	TGTGCCATCAGTGATGGCCTGCCCGAGCAGTACTTC	CAISDGLPEQYF
.	.	TRBV10-3	TRBJ2-7	TGTGCCATCAGCCCGGACTGGTACGAGCAGTACTTC	CAISPDWYEQYF
.	.	TRBV27	TRBJ1-2	TGTGCCAGCAGTTTAAATGCTGTACTCTATGGCTACACCTTC	CASSLNAVLYGYTF
TRBD2	.	TRBV5-1	TRBJ2-7	TGCGCCAGCAGCGCCCGGGGCGGGGGACGGTACGAGCAGTACTTC	CASSARGGGRYEQYF
TRBD1	.	TRBV28	TRBJ1-1	TGTGCCAGCAGTCTCCACAGGGGGAACACTGAAGCTTTCTTT	CASSLHRGNTEAFF
.	.	TRBV30	TRBJ2-7	TGTGCCTGGAGTGCCGGACAGAAGCAGTACTTC	CAWSAGQKQYF
.	.	TRBV7-3	TRBJ2-3	TGTGCCAGCAGTCGTAGTGGGGGCCCAGATACGCAGTATTTT	CASSRSGGPDTQYF
TRBD1	.	TRBV29-1	TRBJ2-1	TGCAGCGTCTACAGGGGAAATGAGCAGTTCTTC	CSVYRGNEQFF
.	.	TRBV5-1	TRBJ1-1	TGCGCCAGCCTGGGCTCTGGCACTGAAGCTTTCTTT	CASLGSGTEAFF
TRBD1	.	TRBV7-8	TRBJ1-3	TGTGCCAGCAGCTTTGAAGGGACAGGGGGTTCAGGAAACACCATATATTTT	CASSFEGTGGSGNTIYF
TRBD1	few	TRBV5-3	TRBJ1-2	TGTGCCAGAAGCTCGAAGGACAGGGGTCTTACCGATAACTATGGCTACACCTTC	CARSSKDRGLTDNYGYTF